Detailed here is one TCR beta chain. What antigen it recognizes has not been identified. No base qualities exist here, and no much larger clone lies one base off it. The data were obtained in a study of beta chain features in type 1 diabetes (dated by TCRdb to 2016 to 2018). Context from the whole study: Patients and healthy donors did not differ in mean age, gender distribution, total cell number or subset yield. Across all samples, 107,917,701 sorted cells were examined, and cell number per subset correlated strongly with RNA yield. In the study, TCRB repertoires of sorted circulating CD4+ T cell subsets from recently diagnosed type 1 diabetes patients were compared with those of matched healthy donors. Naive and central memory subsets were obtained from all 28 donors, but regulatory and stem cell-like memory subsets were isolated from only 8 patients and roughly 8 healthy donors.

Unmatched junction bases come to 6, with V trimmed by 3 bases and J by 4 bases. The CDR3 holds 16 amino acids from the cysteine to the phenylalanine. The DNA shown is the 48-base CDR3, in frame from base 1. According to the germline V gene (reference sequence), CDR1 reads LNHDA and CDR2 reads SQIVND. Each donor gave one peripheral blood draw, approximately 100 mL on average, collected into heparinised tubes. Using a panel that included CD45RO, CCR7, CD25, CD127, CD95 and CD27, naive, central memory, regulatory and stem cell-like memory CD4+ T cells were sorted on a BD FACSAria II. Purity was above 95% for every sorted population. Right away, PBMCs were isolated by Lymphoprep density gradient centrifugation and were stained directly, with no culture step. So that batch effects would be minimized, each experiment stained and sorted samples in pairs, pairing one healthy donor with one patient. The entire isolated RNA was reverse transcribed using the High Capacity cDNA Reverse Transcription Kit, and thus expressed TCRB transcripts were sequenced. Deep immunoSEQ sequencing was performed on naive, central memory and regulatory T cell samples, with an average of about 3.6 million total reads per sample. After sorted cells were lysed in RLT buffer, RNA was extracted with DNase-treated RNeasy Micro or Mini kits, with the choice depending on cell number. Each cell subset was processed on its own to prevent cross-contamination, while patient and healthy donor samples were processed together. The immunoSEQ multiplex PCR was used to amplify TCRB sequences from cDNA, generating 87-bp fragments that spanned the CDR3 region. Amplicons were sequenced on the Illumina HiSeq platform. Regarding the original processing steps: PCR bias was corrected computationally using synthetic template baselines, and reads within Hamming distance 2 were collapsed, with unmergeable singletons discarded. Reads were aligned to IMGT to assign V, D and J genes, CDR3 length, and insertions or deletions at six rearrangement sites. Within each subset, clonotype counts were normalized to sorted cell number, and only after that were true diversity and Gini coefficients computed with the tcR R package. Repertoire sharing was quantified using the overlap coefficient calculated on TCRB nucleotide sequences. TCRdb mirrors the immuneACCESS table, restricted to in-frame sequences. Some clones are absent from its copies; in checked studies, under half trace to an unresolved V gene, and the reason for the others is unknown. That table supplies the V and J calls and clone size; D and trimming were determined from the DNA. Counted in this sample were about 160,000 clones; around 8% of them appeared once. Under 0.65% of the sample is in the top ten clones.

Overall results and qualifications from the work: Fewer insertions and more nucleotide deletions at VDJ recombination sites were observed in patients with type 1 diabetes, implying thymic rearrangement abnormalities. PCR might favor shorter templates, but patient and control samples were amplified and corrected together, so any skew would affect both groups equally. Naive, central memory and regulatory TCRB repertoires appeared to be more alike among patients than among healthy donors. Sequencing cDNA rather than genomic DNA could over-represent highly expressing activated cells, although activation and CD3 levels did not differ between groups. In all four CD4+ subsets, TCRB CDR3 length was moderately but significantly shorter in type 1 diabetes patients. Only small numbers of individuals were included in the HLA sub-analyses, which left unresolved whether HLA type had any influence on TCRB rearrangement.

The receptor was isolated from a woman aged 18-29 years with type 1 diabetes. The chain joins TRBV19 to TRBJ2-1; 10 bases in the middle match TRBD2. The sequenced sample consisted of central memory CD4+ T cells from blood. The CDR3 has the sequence CASSIGSGRGYNEQFF. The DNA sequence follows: TGTGCCAGTAGTATTGGCAGCGGGAGGGGGTACAATGAGCAGTTCTTC.